What follows are 9 T cell receptor beta chains derived from one specimen sequenced in a study of T cell responses to AZD1222 COVID-19 vaccine. The repertoire was sequenced with immunoSEQ multiplex PCR; TCRdb's copy has only in-frame clones and lacks some. The sample holds about 140,000 clones, around 92% seen once. The starting material was peripheral blood, obtained on day 0 of AZD1222 vaccination. The receptors derive from an adult in good health.

The chain employs TRBV4-2 and TRBJ2-7; 10 bases are a match to TRBD2. This CDR3 has 14 residues. Germline V CDR1 and CDR2: LGHNA, YNFKEQ. V gave up 4 bases and J gave up 4 bases; unmatched junction bases: 4. The CDR3 reads CASSRGTSDYEQYF. The CDR3 nucleotides read TGTGCCAGCAGCCGCGGGACTAGCGATTACGAGCAGTACTTC.

The chain employs TRBV6-1 and TRBJ2-3; D possibly corresponds to TRBD1 (5 bases). CDR3 length: 13 amino acids. Looked up from germline, CDR1 is MNHNS and CDR2 is SASEGT. Between the trimmed V and J ends, which lost 0 bases and 8 bases, there was a span of 9 bases. Here the CDR3 reads CASSEASQGTQYF. CDR3 in DNA: TGTGCCAGCAGTGAAGCGTCCCAGGGTACGCAGTATTTT.

On this clone itself: Other DNA sequences in this specimen translate into the identical CDR3. CDR3 nucleotides: TGTGCCAGCAGTTACTCAGGCACCGGGGAGCTGTTTTTT. Its translation is CASSYSGTGELFF. The V and J genes are TRBV6-2 or TRBV6-3 and TRBJ2-2; D gene ambiguous. This CDR3 is built from 13 residues. The V gene lost 0 bases and the J gene lost 4 bases, with 3 bases spanning the gap. The germline CDR1 and CDR2 sequences are MNHEY and SVGEGT.

The chain couples TRBV4-3 to TRBJ1-2, with D unclear. This CDR3 contains 13 residues. CDR1 is LGHNA, CDR2 YSLEER, per germline. Trimming shortened V by 0 bases and J by 8 bases, and 10 bases separated the two germline ends. The CDR3: CASSQEGYGGYTF. The CDR3 DNA reads TGCGCCAGCAGCCAAGAGGGGTACGGAGGCTACACCTTC.

This sequence joins TRBV7-8 and TRBJ1-6, with no clear D. From germline, CDR1 is SGHVS and CDR2 FQNEAQ. The CDR3 totals 13 residues. V lost 1 base and J 9 bases, leaving 7 bases between the germline ends. DNA for the CDR3: TGTGCCAGCAGCTTAGTTTCGGTTTCACCCCTCCACTTT. Protein product: CASSLVSVSPLHF.

This rearrangement joins TRBV5-6 to TRBJ2-7; TRBD1 or TRBD2 may be the D gene (5 bases each). Germline V gives CDR1 SGHDT, CDR2 YYEEEE. V lost 2 bases and J 3 bases, leaving 18 bases between the germline ends. The CDR3 contains 16 residues. The CDR3 spells CASSLGTGFNYYEQYF. The DNA of the CDR3 is TGTGCCAGCAGCTTAGGGACCGGTTTTAATTACTACGAGCAGTACTTC.

V gene TRBV28 combines with J gene TRBJ1-2, with D tentatively TRBD1 (5 bases). The V end was cut by 7 bases, the J end by 4 bases, with 13 bases between. In germline, CDR1 is MDHEN, CDR2 SYDVKM. The CDR3 sequence is 13 residues long. The CDR3 spells CASTTGHIYGYTF. In nucleotides, the CDR3 is TGTGCCAGCACTACCGGACACATCTATGGCTACACCTTC.

The chain links TRBV3-1 (or the pseudogene TRBV3-2) to TRBJ2-7; 10 bases map to TRBD1. This CDR3 has 16 residues. CDR1 and CDR2 (germline): LGHDT, YNNKEL (reference sequence). V lost 4 bases and J lost 3; bases outside the gene matches: 9. This CDR3 reads CASSPIRRDRGYEQYF. The DNA for the CDR3 is TGTGCCAGCAGCCCCATCCGCCGGGACAGGGGCTACGAGCAGTACTTC.

The chain joins TRBV29-1 to TRBJ1-2; 8 bases map to TRBD1. J was trimmed by 4 bases and V by 8 bases; bases with no gene match: 3. Germline-derived CDR1 and CDR2 are SQVTM and ANQGSEA. The CDR3 length is 11 residues. CDR3 sequence (DNA): TGCAGCACAGGGGGTCTCTATGGCTACACCTTC. Its translation: CSTGGLYGYTF.